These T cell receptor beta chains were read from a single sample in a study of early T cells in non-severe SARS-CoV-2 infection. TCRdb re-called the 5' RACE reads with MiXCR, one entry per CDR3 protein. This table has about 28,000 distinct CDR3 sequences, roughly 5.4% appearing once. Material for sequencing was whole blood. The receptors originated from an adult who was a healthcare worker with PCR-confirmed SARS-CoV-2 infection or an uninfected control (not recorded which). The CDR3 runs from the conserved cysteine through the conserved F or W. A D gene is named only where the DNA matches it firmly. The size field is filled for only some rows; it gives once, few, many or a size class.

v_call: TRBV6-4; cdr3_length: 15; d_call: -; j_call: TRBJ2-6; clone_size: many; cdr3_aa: CASSDSHSGANVLTF
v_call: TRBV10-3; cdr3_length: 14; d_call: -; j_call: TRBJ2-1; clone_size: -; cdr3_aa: CAISEGDIYNEQFF
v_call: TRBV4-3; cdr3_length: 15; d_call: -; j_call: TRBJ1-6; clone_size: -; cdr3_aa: CASSLSGTRNSPLHF
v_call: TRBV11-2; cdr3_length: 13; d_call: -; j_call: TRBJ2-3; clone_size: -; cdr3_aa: CASSIPGPDTQYF
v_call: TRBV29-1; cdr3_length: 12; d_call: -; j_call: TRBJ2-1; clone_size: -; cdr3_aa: CSVGAARNEQFF
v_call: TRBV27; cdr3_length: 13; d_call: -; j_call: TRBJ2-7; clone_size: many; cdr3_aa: CASSSPGLYEQYF
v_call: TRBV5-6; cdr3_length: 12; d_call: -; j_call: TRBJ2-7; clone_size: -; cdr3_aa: CASSSDWDEQYF
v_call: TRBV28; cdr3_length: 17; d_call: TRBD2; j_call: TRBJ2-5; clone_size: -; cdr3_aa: CASSSPIAGGPRETQYF
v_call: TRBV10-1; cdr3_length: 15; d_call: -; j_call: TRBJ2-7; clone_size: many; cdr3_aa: CASSALSQNTGEQYF
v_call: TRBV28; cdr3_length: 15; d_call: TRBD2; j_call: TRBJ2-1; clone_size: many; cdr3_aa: CASSSPFAGADEQFF
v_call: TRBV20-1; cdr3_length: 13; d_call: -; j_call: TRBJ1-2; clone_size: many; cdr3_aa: CSAIPGGFSGYTF
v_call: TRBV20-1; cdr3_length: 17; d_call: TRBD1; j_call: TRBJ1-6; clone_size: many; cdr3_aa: CSAPDRAEYSYNSPLHF
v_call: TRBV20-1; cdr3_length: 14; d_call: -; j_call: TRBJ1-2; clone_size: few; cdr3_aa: CSARVVDYNYGYTF
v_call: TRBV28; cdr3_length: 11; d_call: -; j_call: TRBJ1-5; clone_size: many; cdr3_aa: CASSYREPQHF